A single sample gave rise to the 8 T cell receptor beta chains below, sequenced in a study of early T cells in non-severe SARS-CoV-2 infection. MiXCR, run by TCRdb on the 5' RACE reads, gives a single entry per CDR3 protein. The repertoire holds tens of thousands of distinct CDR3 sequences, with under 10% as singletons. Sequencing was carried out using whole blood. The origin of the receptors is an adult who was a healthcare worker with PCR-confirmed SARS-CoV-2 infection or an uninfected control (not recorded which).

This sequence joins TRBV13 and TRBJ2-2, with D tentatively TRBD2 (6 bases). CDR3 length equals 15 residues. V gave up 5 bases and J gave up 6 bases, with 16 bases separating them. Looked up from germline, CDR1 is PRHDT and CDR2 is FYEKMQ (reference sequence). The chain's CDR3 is CASSKPGEAAGELFF. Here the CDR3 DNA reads TGTGCCAGCAGCAAACCGGGAGAGGCGGCCGGGGAGCTGTTTTTT.

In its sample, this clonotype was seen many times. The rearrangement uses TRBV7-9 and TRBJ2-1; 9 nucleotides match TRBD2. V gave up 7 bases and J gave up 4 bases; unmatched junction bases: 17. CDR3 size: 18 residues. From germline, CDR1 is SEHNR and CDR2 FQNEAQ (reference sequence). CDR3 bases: TGTGCCAGCAACCCCCGGGCGGGAGGGCCTAAGGGTTACAATGAGCAGTTCTTC. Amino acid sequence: CASNPRAGGPKGYNEQFF.

The CDR3 DNA follows: TGTGCCTCTAGGGGACTAGTCCAAAAGGAGGGGGAGCTGTTTTTT. Amino acid sequence: CASRGLVQKEGELFF. This rearrangement joins TRBV7-9 to TRBJ2-2, with TRBD2 matching over 8 bases. Germline V gene lookup returns CDR1 SEHNR and CDR2 FQNEAQ (reference sequence). This CDR3 comprises 15 residues. Trimming took 11 bases from V and 8 from J; bases not matched to a gene: 16.

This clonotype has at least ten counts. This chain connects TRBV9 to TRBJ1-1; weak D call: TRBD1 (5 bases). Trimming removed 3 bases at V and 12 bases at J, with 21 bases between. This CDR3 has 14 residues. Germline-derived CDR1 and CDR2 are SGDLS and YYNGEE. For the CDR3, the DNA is TGTGCCAGCAGCGCCGGAGACAGTCTGGAATCCCCTTTCTTT. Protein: CASSAGDSLESPFF.

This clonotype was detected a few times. CDR3 in amino acids: CSARRGKLASQYEQYF. The CDR3 DNA follows: TGCAGTGCTAGGAGGGGAAAACTAGCGTCCCAATACGAGCAGTACTTC. This chain links TRBV20-1 with TRBJ2-7; TRBD2 matches at 7 bases. Germline assignment: CDR1 DFQATT and CDR2 SNEGSKA (reference sequence). CDR3 length equals 16 residues. V shed 3 bases, J shed 4 bases, and the junction held 15 bases outside the gene matches.

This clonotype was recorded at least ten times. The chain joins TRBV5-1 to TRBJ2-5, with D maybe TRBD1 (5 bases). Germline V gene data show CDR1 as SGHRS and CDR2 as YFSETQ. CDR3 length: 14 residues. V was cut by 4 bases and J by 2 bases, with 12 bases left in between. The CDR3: CASSPDTHQETQYF. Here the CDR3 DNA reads TGCGCCAGCAGCCCGGACACCCATCAAGAGACCCAGTACTTC.

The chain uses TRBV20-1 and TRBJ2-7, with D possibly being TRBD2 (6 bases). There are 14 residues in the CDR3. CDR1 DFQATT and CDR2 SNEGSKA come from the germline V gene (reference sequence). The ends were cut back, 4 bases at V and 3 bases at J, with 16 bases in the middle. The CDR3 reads CSATAIRRGYEQYF. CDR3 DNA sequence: TGCAGTGCTACGGCGATCCGGAGGGGCTACGAGCAGTACTTC.

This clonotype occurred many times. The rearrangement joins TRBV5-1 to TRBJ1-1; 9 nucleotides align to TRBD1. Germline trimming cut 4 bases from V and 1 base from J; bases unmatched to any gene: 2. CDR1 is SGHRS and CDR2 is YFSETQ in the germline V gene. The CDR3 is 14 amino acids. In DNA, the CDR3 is TGCGCCAGCAGCGGGGACAGGGCGAACACTGAAGCTTTCTTT. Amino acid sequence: CASSGDRANTEAFF.